A selection of T cell receptor beta chains follows, all from one sample in a study of blood T cells in healthy people across ages. MiXCR was run by TCRdb on the 5' RACE reads, yielding one entry per CDR3 protein. The table records fewer than 1,000,000 distinct CDR3 sequences, under 45% of them present only once. Sequencing was carried out using blood. These receptor sequences come from a man aged 55 to 70 in good health. CDR3s include the opening cysteine and the closing phenylalanine or tryptophan. A D gene is named only where the DNA matches it firmly. Size is stated for part of the rows, as once, few or many counts, or as a class when the clone is expanded.

medium-sized	TRBD1	TRBV20-1	TRBJ1-2	CSAKTGFGGYTF	TGCAGTGCTAAGACAGGGTTCGGAGGCTACACCTTC
few	TRBD2	TRBV7-7	TRBJ2-3	CASSSGLTSTDTQYF	TGTGCCAGCAGCTCGGGACTAACGAGCACAGATACGCAGTATTTT
NA	TRBD1	TRBV7-9	TRBJ1-2	CASSLSSITDRGPYGYTF	TGTGCCAGCAGCTTATCCTCCATTACGGACAGGGGCCCCTATGGCTACACCTTC
NA	NA	TRBV28	TRBJ1-6	CATRENSPLHF	TGTGCCACTAGGGAGAATTCACCCCTCCACTTT
NA	NA	TRBV20-1	TRBJ2-5	CSARVPTVETQYF	TGCAGTGCTAGGGTTCCGACCGTGGAGACCCAGTACTTC
NA	NA	TRBV11-2	TRBJ1-5	CASSLVWDQPQHF	TGTGCCAGCAGCTTAGTTTGGGATCAGCCCCAGCATTTT
NA	TRBD2	TRBV24-1	TRBJ2-5	CATSDRGGAGETQYF	TGTGCCACCAGTGATCGCGGGGGGGCCGGCGAGACCCAGTACTTC
few	NA	TRBV5-1	TRBJ2-3	CASSLELEQYF	TGCGCCAGCAGCTTGGAGCTTGAGCAGTATTTT
NA	TRBD1	TRBV6-5	TRBJ2-4	CASSYSGDRVNIRYF	TGTGCCAGCAGTTACTCGGGGGACAGAGTAAACATTCGGTACTTC
NA	NA	TRBV6-5	TRBJ2-2	CASSYGKNTGELFF	TGTGCCAGCAGTTACGGGAAAAACACCGGGGAGCTGTTTTTT
NA	TRBD1	TRBV5-1	TRBJ1-1	CASSPDRGGEYTEAFF	TGCGCCAGCAGCCCGGACAGGGGAGGAGAGTACACTGAAGCTTTCTTT
few	TRBD1	TRBV20-1	TRBJ1-2	CSARERDRRYGYTF	TGCAGTGCTCGCGAACGGGACAGACGCTATGGCTACACCTTC
NA	NA	TRBV24-1	TRBJ2-5	CATSDPGLCRSEQYF	TGTGCCACCAGTGATCCGGGACTGTGTCGGAGTGAGCAGTACTTC
few	NA	TRBV28	TRBJ1-4	CASSLTGQIREKLFF	TGTGCCAGCAGCTTAACTGGACAGATAAGAGAAAAACTGTTTTTT
few	NA	TRBV6-6	TRBJ1-1	CASTREFPGVTEAFF	TGTGCCAGCACTAGAGAATTTCCAGGGGTTACTGAAGCTTTCTTT
NA	TRBD1	TRBV3-1	TRBJ2-7	CASSQVNRGGIGKYF	TGTGCCAGCAGCCAAGTCAACAGGGGCGGAATCGGGAAGTACTTC
NA	NA	TRBV29-1	TRBJ1-2	CSVPHLGYGYTF	TGCAGCGTTCCCCACCTAGGCTATGGCTACACCTTC
NA	TRBD2	TRBV20-1	TRBJ2-7	CSAREAAGGYEQYF	TGCAGTGCTAGAGAAGCAGCGGGAGGCTACGAGCAGTACTTC
NA	NA	TRBV11-2	TRBJ1-4	CASSSSQNLLFF	TGTGCCAGCAGCTCCTCCCAAAATCTTCTGTTTTTT
few	NA	TRBV6-1	TRBJ1-5	CASSPRDGVNQPQHF	TGTGCCAGCAGTCCGAGGGACGGGGTCAATCAGCCCCAGCATTTT
NA	TRBD1	TRBV3-1	TRBJ1-6	CASSQENRGLSPLHF	TGTGCCAGCAGCCAAGAGAACAGGGGGCTTTCACCCCTCCACTTT
NA	TRBD1	TRBV9	TRBJ2-7	CASSETGEVDEQYF	TGTGCCAGCAGCGAAACAGGGGAAGTGGACGAGCAGTACTTC
few	NA	TRBV6-2/TRBV6-3	TRBJ2-7	CASSGGTAPYEQYF	TGTGCCAGCAGTGGCGGGACAGCCCCCTACGAGCAGTACTTC
few	NA	TRBV6-2/TRBV6-3	TRBJ2-7	CASSRLGTFSYEQYF	TGTGCCAGCAGTCGACTCGGGACGTTCTCCTACGAGCAGTACTTC
NA	NA	TRBV7-9	TRBJ2-5	CASSLGSQVEDETQYF	TGTGCCAGCAGCTTGGGTTCCCAGGTTGAGGATGAGACCCAGTACTTC
few	TRBD1	TRBV28	TRBJ2-1	CASRPGTDNEQFF	TGTGCCAGCAGGCCAGGGACAGACAATGAGCAGTTCTTC
few	TRBD2	TRBV12-3/TRBV12-4	TRBJ2-3	CASSFSASGGDPDTQYF	TGTGCCAGCAGTTTTTCGGCTAGCGGGGGGGACCCGGATACGCAGTATTTT
NA	NA	TRBV7-8	TRBJ2-2	CASSLDWATGELFF	TGTGCCAGCAGCTTAGATTGGGCTACCGGGGAGCTGTTTTTT
few	TRBD2	TRBV25-1	TRBJ2-4	CASSEYGGGKNIQYF	TGTGCCAGCAGTGAATATGGGGGGGGGAAAAACATTCAGTACTTC
NA	TRBD1	TRBV6-2/TRBV6-3	TRBJ2-3	CASSTRTGVGWVSQYF	TGTGCCAGCAGTACCCGGACAGGGGTCGGATGGGTTTCGCAGTATTTT
NA	NA	TRBV20-1	TRBJ1-1	CSASTGHTEAFF	TGCAGTGCTAGCACGGGACACACTGAAGCTTTCTTT
NA	NA	TRBV6-2/TRBV6-3	TRBJ2-3	CASSRAPSTDTQYF	TGTGCCAGCAGCCGAGCGCCTAGCACAGATACGCAGTATTTT
few	TRBD1	TRBV10-3	TRBJ2-7	CAISENRDRVFARYEQYF	TGTGCCATCAGTGAGAACCGGGACAGGGTTTTTGCTCGTTATGAGCAGTACTTC
NA	TRBD2	TRBV5-1	TRBJ2-3	CASSTPSGGNTDTQYF	TGCGCCAGCAGCACCCCTAGCGGGGGAAACACAGATACGCAGTATTTT
NA	TRBD1	TRBV20-1	TRBJ1-2	CSASPTGADYGYTF	TGCAGTGCTAGCCCGACAGGGGCTGACTATGGCTACACCTTC
NA	TRBD1	TRBV15	TRBJ2-3	CATSSGQGVDTQYF	TGTGCCACCAGCAGTGGACAGGGTGTGGATACGCAGTATTTT
many	NA	TRBV28	TRBJ1-4	CASSPYFLENEKLFF	TGTGCCAGCAGTCCCTATTTCCTTGAAAATGAAAAACTGTTTTTT
few	NA	TRBV7-2	TRBJ1-6	CASSSRPPINSPLHF	TGTGCCAGCAGCTCCCGGCCACCAATAAATTCACCCCTCCACTTT
once	NA	TRBV25-1	TRBJ1-5	CASSDSYQPQHF	TGTGCCAGCAGTGATAGTTATCAGCCCCAGCATTTT
few	TRBD2	TRBV9	TRBJ2-1	CASSARGGDGVYNEQFF	TGTGCCAGCAGCGCGAGGGGAGGGGACGGGGTTTACAATGAGCAGTTCTTC
NA	TRBD1	TRBV2	TRBJ2-5	CASSEDRGAETQYF	TGTGCCAGCAGTGAAGACAGGGGTGCAGAGACCCAGTACTTC
NA	NA	TRBV7-2	TRBJ1-4	CASSESDPTNEKLFF	TGTGCCAGCAGCGAGTCGGACCCAACTAATGAAAAACTGTTTTTT
once	NA	TRBV10-3	TRBJ2-1	CAIGSIPHEQFF	TGTGCCATCGGGTCTATTCCCCATGAGCAGTTCTTC
NA	TRBD1	TRBV7-9	TRBJ2-2	CASSQNRGRSGELFF	TGTGCCAGCAGTCAAAATAGGGGGCGCTCCGGGGAGCTGTTTTTT
few	NA	TRBV29-1	TRBJ2-7	CSGGTASEQYF	TGCAGCGGTGGAACCGCGTCCGAGCAGTACTTC
few	NA	TRBV6-4	TRBJ2-5	CASSRNGGLQETQYF	TGTGCCAGCAGTCGTAACGGGGGCCTCCAAGAGACCCAGTACTTC
few	NA	TRBV6-2/TRBV6-3	TRBJ1-1	CASSPLGHPEAFF	TGTGCCAGCAGCCCCTTAGGCCATCCCGAAGCTTTCTTT
NA	NA	TRBV30	TRBJ2-1	CAWNRDRNEQFF	TGTGCCTGGAACAGGGATCGCAATGAGCAGTTCTTC
few	TRBD2	TRBV9	TRBJ2-5	CASSVDSGKSQETQYF	TGTGCCAGCAGCGTAGACAGCGGGAAGTCCCAAGAGACCCAGTACTTC
few	NA	TRBV20-1	TRBJ2-3	CSARDPSLGSYF	TGCAGTGCTAGAGATCCCTCCCTAGGCTCGTATTTT
few	TRBD2	TRBV6-6	TRBJ2-5	CATTRGSKETQYF	TGTGCCACAACGCGGGGGTCCAAAGAGACCCAGTACTTC
NA	TRBD1	TRBV4-3	TRBJ2-7	CASSQSEGQGDEQYF	TGCGCCAGCAGCCAATCTGAGGGACAGGGGGACGAGCAGTACTTC
NA	TRBD2	TRBV3-1	TRBJ2-7	CASSPGGIEQYF	TGTGCCAGCAGCCCGGGAGGGATTGAGCAGTACTTC
once	TRBD1	TRBV20-1	TRBJ2-5	CSALGRDRGSEETQYF	TGCAGTGCTTTAGGGAGGGACAGGGGGAGTGAAGAGACCCAGTACTTC
NA	TRBD1	TRBV20-1	TRBJ1-1	CSARDRDRGWRGTEAFF	TGCAGTGCTAGAGACCGGGACAGGGGTTGGCGAGGAACTGAAGCTTTCTTT
few	TRBD1	TRBV10-1	TRBJ2-1	CASSEWGEGQGSRNEQFF	TGCGCCAGCAGTGAGTGGGGTGAGGGACAGGGATCACGGAATGAGCAGTTCTTC
NA	NA	TRBV27	TRBJ2-7	CASSWGRGGEQYF	TGTGCCAGCAGCTGGGGCAGGGGAGGCGAGCAGTACTTC
NA	NA	TRBV15	TRBJ2-7	CATSRAGTSYEQYF	TGTGCCACCAGCAGGGCAGGCACCTCCTACGAGCAGTACTTC
few	TRBD2	TRBV6-5	TRBJ2-3	CASSYRPGGVRDTQYF	TGTGCCAGCAGTTATCGACCGGGAGGGGTTCGAGATACGCAGTATTTT